These T cell receptor beta chains were read from a single sample in a study of blood T cell repertoires in COVID-19. TCRdb keeps only in-frame clones here, not all; method: immunoSEQ multiplex PCR. Of about 74,000 clones in the sample, roughly 91% were seen once. Material for sequencing was peripheral blood. The receptors shown here come from a woman older than 75 with active or convalescent COVID-19. Both conserved end residues are part of each CDR3. The D gene is left open where the match is weak. Part of the rows lack a size; the others show once, few, many or a class for expanded clones.

>14|TRBV15|-|TRBD1|TRBJ2-5
CATSLDRGRETQYF
TGTGCCACCAGCTTGGACAGGGGGCGGGAGACCCAGTACTTC
>11|TRBV10-1|-|-|TRBJ2-7
CASREPYEQYF
TGCGCCAGCAGGGAGCCTTACGAGCAGTACTTC
>17|TRBV7-2|-|-|TRBJ2-6
CASSLVGGSSGANVLTF
TGTGCCAGCAGCTTAGTCGGCGGAAGCTCTGGGGCCAACGTCCTGACTTTC
>14|TRBV6-5|-|-|TRBJ1-1
CASSPSGLETEAFF
TGTGCCAGCAGTCCGTCGGGGTTAGAGACTGAAGCTTTCTTT
>15|TRBV7-2|-|-|TRBJ2-3
CASSLLGREIGTQYF
TGTGCCAGCAGCTTACTGGGGCGGGAAATTGGTACGCAGTATTTT
>14|TRBV10-3|-|TRBD1|TRBJ2-1
CAIVPDRGRNEQFF
TGTGCCATCGTTCCGGACAGGGGGCGTAATGAGCAGTTCTTC
>14|TRBV19|-|TRBD1|TRBJ2-7
CASKSGTGVVEQYF
TGTGCCAGCAAATCCGGGACAGGGGTGGTGGAGCAGTACTTC
>14|TRBV7-2|-|-|TRBJ2-3
CASSLSQGMDTQYF
TGTGCCAGCAGCTTAAGTCAGGGGATGGATACGCAGTATTTT
>13|TRBV10-3|-|-|TRBJ2-1
CAIRDSSYNEQFF
TGTGCCATCAGGGACTCCTCCTACAATGAGCAGTTCTTC
>17|TRBV7-6|-|TRBD1|TRBJ2-3
CASSPAPDRGKTDTQYF
TGTGCCAGCAGCCCCGCTCCGGACAGGGGGAAGACAGATACGCAGTATTTT
>15|TRBV6-2/TRBV6-3|-|-|TRBJ2-2
CASSGELRDTGELFF
TGTGCCAGCAGTGGTGAGCTGCGGGACACCGGGGAGCTGTTTTTT
>13|TRBV7-9|-|-|TRBJ2-3
CASSLVSPDTQYF
TGTGCCAGCAGCTTAGTATCTCCAGATACGCAGTATTTT
>14|TRBV6-2/TRBV6-3|-|-|TRBJ1-5
CASSYRGYDQPQHF
TGTGCCAGCAGTTACCGCGGGTACGATCAGCCCCAGCATTTT
>16|TRBV6-1|-|TRBD1|TRBJ1-1
CASSVRDRGANTEAFF
TGTGCCAGCAGTGTCCGGGACAGGGGGGCAAACACTGAAGCTTTCTTT
>13|TRBV3-1/TRBV3-2|-|-|TRBJ1-5
CASSQELDQPQHF
TGTGCCAGCAGCCAGGAGTTGGATCAGCCCCAGCATTTT
>14|TRBV12-5|-|-|TRBJ2-1
CASGLVGGYNEQFF
TGTGCTAGTGGTTTGGTTGGGGGGTACAATGAGCAGTTCTTC
>12|TRBV12-3/TRBV12-4|-|-|TRBJ2-7
CASGGSYYEQYF
TGTGCCAGCGGAGGGAGTTACTACGAGCAGTACTTC
>13|TRBV7-2|-|TRBD1|TRBJ1-2
CASSLRDRDGYTF
TGTGCCAGCAGTTTACGGGACAGGGATGGCTACACCTTC
>13|TRBV11-3|once|-|TRBJ2-5
CASSFSGQETQYF
TGTGCCAGCAGCTTCTCAGGCCAAGAGACCCAGTACTTC
>14|TRBV10-3|-|TRBD1|TRBJ2-7
CAINELGQNYEQYF
TGTGCCATCAATGAATTGGGACAGAACTACGAGCAGTACTTC
>13|TRBV3-1/TRBV3-2|-|TRBD2|TRBJ2-5
CASSPGGVETQYF
TGTGCCAGCAGCCCGGGGGGGGTCGAGACCCAGTACTTC
>13|TRBV6-5|-|-|TRBJ1-2
CASSYSSFGGYTF
TGTGCCAGCAGTTACTCGAGTTTCGGGGGCTACACCTTC
>16|TRBV5-1|-|-|TRBJ1-1
CASSLVPGVSNTEAFF
TGCGCCAGCAGCTTGGTCCCGGGAGTCTCGAACACTGAAGCTTTCTTT
>16|TRBV7-2|-|TRBD2|TRBJ2-1
CASRVDSGTTYNEQFF
TGTGCCAGCAGGGTAGATTCCGGGACTACATACAATGAGCAGTTCTTC
>12|TRBV11-2|-|TRBD1|TRBJ2-3
CASNRGTDTQYF
TGTGCCAGCAACAGGGGTACAGATACGCAGTATTTT
>14|TRBV2|-|TRBD1|TRBJ1-5
CASSEGTGAEPQHF
TGTGCCAGCAGTGAAGGTACAGGGGCTGAGCCCCAGCATTTT
>15|TRBV5-1|-|TRBD1|TRBJ1-3
CASSPEGATGNTIYF
TGCGCCAGCAGCCCGGAGGGGGCAACCGGAAACACCATATATTTT
>15|TRBV2|-|TRBD1|TRBJ1-1
CASSGTGRTGTEAFF
TGTGCCAGCAGTGGGACAGGACGGACGGGCACTGAAGCTTTCTTT
>12|TRBV7-2|-|-|TRBJ1-3
CASSFSGNTIYF
TGTGCCAGCAGCTTCAGTGGAAACACCATATATTTT
>15|TRBV6-6|-|TRBD1|TRBJ1-3
CASSGTGVTGNTIYF
TGTGCCAGCAGTGGAACAGGGGTCACTGGAAACACCATATATTTT
>15|TRBV11-2|-|TRBD1|TRBJ1-2
CASSLSHRGVYGYTF
TGTGCCAGCAGCTTAAGCCACAGGGGCGTATATGGCTACACCTTC
>16|TRBV14|-|TRBD2|TRBJ2-2
CASSQARGGPGGELFF
TGTGCCAGCAGCCAAGCCCGGGGGGGGCCCGGCGGGGAGCTGTTTTTT
>15|TRBV28|-|TRBD1|TRBJ2-7
CASRYRDREIYEQYF
TGTGCCAGCAGATACCGGGACAGGGAAATCTACGAGCAGTACTTC
>13|TRBV27|-|-|TRBJ2-7
CASSWSDGYEQYF
TGTGCCAGCAGTTGGTCAGATGGCTACGAGCAGTACTTC
>17|TRBV5-4|-|-|TRBJ2-2
CASSLGPTVSNTGELFF
TGTGCCAGCAGCTTAGGGCCGACAGTTTCGAACACCGGGGAGCTGTTTTTT
>15|TRBV7-7|-|TRBD1|TRBJ2-2
CASSTSDRDTGELFF
TGTGCTAGCAGTACCAGTGACAGGGACACCGGGGAGCTGTTTTTT
>15|TRBV3-1/TRBV3-2|-|-|TRBJ2-5
CASSQDLSGKETQYF
TGTGCCAGCAGCCAAGATCTATCGGGGAAAGAGACCCAGTACTTC
>14|TRBV7-2|-|-|TRBJ1-2
CASSLPPQGYGYTF
TGTGCCAGCAGCTTACCCCCGCAGGGCTATGGCTACACCTTC
>15|TRBV5-4|-|-|TRBJ1-2
CASSPSSVYNYGYTF
TGTGCCAGCAGCCCAAGTTCGGTGTATAACTATGGCTACACCTTC
>18|TRBV7-8|-|TRBD1|TRBJ1-5
CASNRDRVRRVVNQPQHF
TGTGCCAGCAACCGGGACAGGGTTAGGCGAGTGGTGAATCAGCCCCAGCATTTT
>14|TRBV7-9|-|-|TRBJ2-3
CASSFRSSTDTQYF
TGTGCCAGCAGCTTCCGGTCTAGCACAGATACGCAGTATTTT
>16|TRBV7-8|-|TRBD2|TRBJ2-1
CASSFGLAGGPNEQFF
TGTGCCAGCAGCTTCGGACTAGCGGGGGGGCCGAATGAGCAGTTCTTC
>14|TRBV19|-|TRBD1|TRBJ1-2
CASSGQGAFGGYTF
TGTGCCAGTAGTGGACAGGGGGCCTTTGGAGGCTACACCTTC
>16|TRBV7-7|-|-|TRBJ2-7
CASSPEGGDHLFFGYF
TGTGCCAGCAGCCCAGAGGGAGGCGACCACCTTTTTTTCGGGTACTTC
>15|TRBV5-6|-|-|TRBJ2-3
CASSLVDRRLDTQYF
TGTGCCAGCAGCTTGGTAGATCGGCGGTTAGATACGCAGTATTTT
>14|TRBV7-2|once|-|TRBJ2-2
CASSPQSNTGELFF
TGTGCCAGCAGCCCACAATCTAACACCGGGGAGCTGTTTTTT
>18|TRBV15|once|-|TRBJ2-1
CATSRVRDMVGVNNEQFF
TGTGCCACCAGCAGAGTACGGGACATGGTGGGAGTGAACAATGAGCAGTTCTTC
>14|TRBV18|-|-|TRBJ1-6
CASFARQGGSPLHF
TGTGCCAGCTTTGCTAGACAAGGGGGATCACCCCTCCACTTT
>16|TRBV7-9|-|-|TRBJ2-5
CASSPKGTVFGETQYF
TGTGCCAGCAGCCCCAAGGGGACTGTCTTCGGGGAGACCCAGTACTTC
>13|TRBV5-6|-|TRBD1|TRBJ1-2
CASSFDIAADRAF
TGTGCCAGCAGCTTCGATATCGCGGCGGACAGGGCCTTC
>15|TRBV19|-|-|TRBJ1-5
CASSLRGTGNQPQHF
TGTGCCAGTAGTCTCCGGGGTACGGGGAATCAGCCCCAGCATTTT
>16|TRBV6-2/TRBV6-3|-|TRBD1|TRBJ1-6
CASTPLTGGGHSPLHF
TGTGCCAGCACCCCTTTGACAGGAGGGGGCCATTCACCCCTCCACTTT
>14|TRBV4-2|-|-|TRBJ1-2
CASSQDRTAYGYTF
TGTGCCAGCAGCCAAGATCGAACAGCCTATGGCTACACCTTC
>12|TRBV12-3/TRBV12-4|-|-|TRBJ1-1
CASSGGRTEAFF
TGTGCCAGCAGTGGTGGGCGCACTGAAGCTTTCTTT
>16|TRBV4-3|once|TRBD2|TRBJ2-7
CASSQDSAGGNYEQYF
TGCGCCAGCAGCCAAGATTCCGCGGGGGGAAACTACGAGCAGTACTTC
>13|TRBV28|-|-|TRBJ1-2
CASSFSTPLGYTF
TGTGCCAGCAGTTTCTCGACACCTTTAGGCTACACCTTC
>15|TRBV6-5|once|TRBD2|TRBJ2-5
CASRGRTSGKETQYF
TGTGCCAGCAGGGGCAGGACTAGCGGAAAAGAGACCCAGTACTTC
>14|TRBV5-6|-|TRBD2|TRBJ2-7
CASSLDPSGGEQYF
TGTGCCAGCAGCTTGGACCCTAGCGGGGGAGAGCAGTACTTC
>12|TRBV4-3|few|-|TRBJ2-1
CASSEVSDEQFF
TGCGCCAGCAGTGAGGTCTCAGATGAGCAGTTCTTC